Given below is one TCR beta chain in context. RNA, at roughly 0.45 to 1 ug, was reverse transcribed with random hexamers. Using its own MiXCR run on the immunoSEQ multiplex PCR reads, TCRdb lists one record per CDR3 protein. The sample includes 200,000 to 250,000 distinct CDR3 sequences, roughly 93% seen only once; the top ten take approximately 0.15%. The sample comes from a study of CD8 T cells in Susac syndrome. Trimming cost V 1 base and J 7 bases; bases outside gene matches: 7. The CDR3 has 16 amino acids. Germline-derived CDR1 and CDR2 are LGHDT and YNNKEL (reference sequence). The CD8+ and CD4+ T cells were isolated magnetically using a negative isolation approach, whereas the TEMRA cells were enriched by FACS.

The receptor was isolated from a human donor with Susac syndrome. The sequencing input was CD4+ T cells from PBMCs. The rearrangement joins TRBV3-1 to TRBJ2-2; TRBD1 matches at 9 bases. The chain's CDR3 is CASSQGYRGRSGELFF. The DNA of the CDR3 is TGTGCCAGCAGCCAAGGATACAGGGGGCGTAGCGGGGAGCTGTTTTTT. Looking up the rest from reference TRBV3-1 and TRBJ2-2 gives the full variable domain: DTAVSQTPKYLVTQMGNDKSIKCEQNLGHDTMYWYKQDSKKFLKIMFSYNNKELIINETVPNRFSPKSPDKAHLNLHINSLELGDSAVYFCASSQGYRGRSGELFFGEGSRLTVL.